Described below is a single T cell receptor (beta chain) sequence and its context. Its antigen is as yet unknown. These data come from a study of blood T cells in healthy people across ages. Study-wide results and caveats: Older individuals had lower TCR beta diversity per million T cells (the decline was roughly linear).

V lost 0 bases and J lost 4, with 12 bases in between. Germline V gene lookup returns CDR1 MNHNS and CDR2 SASEGT. CDR3 length: 15 residues. Primed by a sample-barcoded 5' primer and a J-beta primer mix, a second PCR proceeded for 7 to 11 cycles. MiXCR, run by TCRdb on the 5' RACE reads, gives a single entry per CDR3 protein. This table has fewer than 1,000,000 distinct CDR3 sequences, 40% to 50% appearing once. The TCR originated in a man in his 60s in good health. The chain links TRBV6-1 to TRBJ1-1; a weak D match, TRBD1 (5 bases). The sequencing sample was made of blood. This chain's CDR3 is CASSEARGRSTEAFF. The CDR3 DNA reads as TGTGCCAGCAGTGAAGCGAGGGGCAGAAGCACTGAAGCTTTCTTT.